The present entry profiles one TCR beta chain with its context. In the original processing: The authors estimated nucleated cell counts from reference gene primer amplification. Assay used: immunoSEQ multiplex PCR; TCRdb lists only in-frame clones, some missing. V and J calls and clone size are as listed in that table; D and trimming were resolved from the DNA. The sample has about 220,000 clones, roughly nine tenths seen once. The data are from a study of blood T cell repertoires in COVID-19. At the level of the study: Researchers got acute and convalescent COVID-19 samples from the United States, Italy and Spain. In each case, the material was cDNA or gDNA derived from T cells, B-cell-depleted T cells, or PBMCs.

Sequences were obtained from peripheral blood. The sequence was collected from a man aged 35 to 55 with acute or convalescent COVID-19.

The CDR3: CASSFRSGNQPQHF. The CDR3 DNA follows: TGTGCCAGCAGTTTTAGGAGCGGCAATCAGCCCCAGCATTTT. The chain is built from TRBV27 and TRBJ1-5; D remains ambiguous. The CDR3 is 14 amino acids. V was cut by 3 bases and J by 2 bases, with 8 bases left in between. Germline loops: CDR1 MNHEY, CDR2 SMNVEV (reference sequence).